This T cell receptor beta chain was documented in a study of blood T cell repertoires in COVID-19. Study-level information: Italy, Spain and the United States were the sources of the convalescent and acute COVID-19 samples. T cells, B-cell-depleted T cells, or PBMCs supplied cDNA or gDNA.

This CDR3 has 16 residues. The germline V gene has CDR1 SGHDT and CDR2 YYEEEE. V dropped 5 bases and J dropped 0 bases, with 15 bases sitting between them. As processed by the authors: Estimates of nucleated cell counts were drawn from the amplification of reference gene primers. Using immunoSEQ multiplex PCR, the repertoire was profiled, and TCRdb retains in-frame clones only, with some absent. From that table come the V and J calls and clone size; the DNA was used to work out D and trimming. Here the sample spans some 70,000 clones, roughly 80% being singletons. Sequencing input: peripheral blood. V is TRBV5-6 and J is TRBJ2-4, with a tentative D call TRBD2 (6 bases). This TCR came from a woman aged 45-65 years with acute or convalescent COVID-19. CDR3 sequence (DNA): TGTGCCAGCAGAGACTACCGGGGACTAGCCAAAAACATTCAGTACTTC. It is translated as CASRDYRGLAKNIQYF. The variable domain in full, with the rest retrieved from reference TRBV5-6 and TRBJ2-4, is DAGVTQSPTHLIKTRGQQVTLRCSPKSGHDTVSWYQQALGQGPQFIFQYYEEEERQRGNFPDRFSGHQFPNYSSELNVNALLLGDSALYLCASRDYRGLAKNIQYFGAGTRLSVL.